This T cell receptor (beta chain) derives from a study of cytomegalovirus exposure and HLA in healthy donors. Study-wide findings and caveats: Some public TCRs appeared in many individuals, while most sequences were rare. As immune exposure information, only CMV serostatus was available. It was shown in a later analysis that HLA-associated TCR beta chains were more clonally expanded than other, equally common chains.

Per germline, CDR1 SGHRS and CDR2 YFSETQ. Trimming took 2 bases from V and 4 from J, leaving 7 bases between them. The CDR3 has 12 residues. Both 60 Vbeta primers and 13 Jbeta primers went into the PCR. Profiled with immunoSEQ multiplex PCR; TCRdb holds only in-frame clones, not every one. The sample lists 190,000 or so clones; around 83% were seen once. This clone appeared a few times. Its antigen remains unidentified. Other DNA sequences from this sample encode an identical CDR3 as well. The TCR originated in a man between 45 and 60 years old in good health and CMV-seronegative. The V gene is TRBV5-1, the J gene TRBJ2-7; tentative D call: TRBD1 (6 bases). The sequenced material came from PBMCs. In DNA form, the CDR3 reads TGCGCCAGCAGCTTACAGGGTTACGAGCAGTACTTC. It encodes CASSLQGYEQYF. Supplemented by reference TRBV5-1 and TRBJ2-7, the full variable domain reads KAGVTQTPRYLIKTRGQQVTLSCSPISGHRSVSWYQQTPGQGLQFLFEYFSETQRNKGNFPGRFSGRQFSNSRSEMNVSTLELGDSALYLCASSLQGYEQYFGPGTRLTVT.